These 32 T cell receptor beta chains originate from one sample sequenced in a study of cytomegalovirus exposure and HLA in healthy donors. Using immunoSEQ multiplex PCR, the repertoire was profiled, and TCRdb retains in-frame clones only, with some absent. Here the sample spans over 60,000 clones, nearly 96% being singletons. The sequenced sample was PBMCs. These receptors were obtained from a woman aged 18 to 35 in good health and CMV-seropositive.

This chain links TRBV13 with TRBJ1-5, with D uncertain. The CDR3 is made up of 12 amino acids. The germline V gene has CDR1 PRHDT and CDR2 FYEKMQ (reference sequence). V lost 4 bases, J lost 10 bases, and 11 bases lay in between. The CDR3 loop reads CASSYSGSPQHF. DNA of the CDR3: TGTGCCAGCAGCTATTCGGGGAGCCCCCAGCATTTT. The full variable domain, its missing parts supplied by reference TRBV13 and TRBJ1-5, is AAGVIQSPRHLIKEKRETATLKCYPIPRHDTVYWYQQGPGQDPQFLISFYEKMQSDKGSIPDRFSAQQFSDYHSELNMSSLELGDSALYFCASSYSGSPQHFGDGTRLSIL.

The V gene is TRBV9, the J gene TRBJ2-5; D may be TRBD2 (6 bases). Per the germline V gene, CDR1 is SGDLS and CDR2 is YYNGEE. This CDR3 is 14 amino acids long. V lost 4 bases and J 1 base, leaving 11 bases between the germline ends. CDR3 bases: TGTGCCAGCAGCTTCCGGGACTCCCAAGAGACCCAGTACTTC. Translating gives CASSFRDSQETQYF.

The chain is built from TRBV7-3 and TRBJ2-1, with D possibly TRBD2 on 6 matching bases. The CDR3 extends over 13 amino acids. With 2 bases removed from V and 8 bases from J, the gap between germline ends came to 10 bases. Germline loops: CDR1 SGHTA, CDR2 FQGTGA. CDR3 bases: TGTGCCAGCAGCTTAGGAGGGCCCGATGAGCAGTTCTTC. Translation: CASSLGGPDEQFF.

This CDR3 reads CASTRRGGEETQYF. The CDR3 DNA is TGTGCCAGCACCAGGAGGGGGGGCGAGGAGACCCAGTACTTC. The J gene is TRBJ2-5, the V gene TRBV9; the D gene is possibly TRBD2 (7 bases). The CDR3 is 14 amino acids. Trimming stripped 6 bases from V and 5 bases from J, with 17 bases between. Looked up from germline, CDR1 is SGDLS and CDR2 is YYNGEE.

J is TRBJ1-1 and V is TRBV6-5, with TRBD1 matching 7 bases. The J segment lost 6 bases and the V segment lost 6 bases, leaving 7 bases of the junction unmatched. This CDR3 spans 13 amino acids. Germline CDR1 is MNHEY and CDR2 is SVGAGI. Here the CDR3 reads CASSRTDRSEAFF. The CDR3 region has the DNA TGTGCCAGCAGCCGAACGGACAGGTCTGAAGCTTTCTTT.

V and J are TRBV9 and TRBJ1-1; 7 bases align to TRBD1. V trimming: 3 bases; J trimming: 7 bases; junction bases outside the gene matches: 6. The CDR3 loop spans 13 amino acids. CDR1 and CDR2 (germline): SGDLS, YYNGEE. The CDR3 bases are TGTGCCAGCAGCGGACAGGGAGAGGGTGAAGCTTTCTTT. Protein: CASSGQGEGEAFF.

The chain recombines TRBV19 with TRBJ2-2; no definite D call. V was pared by 5 bases and J by 8 bases, with 24 bases between. The CDR3 covers 17 residues. Germline assignment: CDR1 LNHDA and CDR2 SQIVND (reference sequence). CDR3 sequence (DNA): TGTGCCAGTAGTCTGACCCCCCGCTTGCGACTGTCAGGGGAGCTGTTTTTT. Its translation: CASSLTPRLRLSGELFF.

The V call is TRBV30, the J call TRBJ1-1; D gene uncertain. Germline-derived CDR1 and CDR2 are GTSNPN and SVGIG (reference sequence). V dropped 4 bases and J dropped 4 bases, with 13 bases sitting between them. The CDR3 extends over 13 amino acids. For the CDR3, the DNA is TGTGCCTGGACGACCGGAGGGCTCACTGAAGCTTTCTTT. It is translated as CAWTTGGLTEAFF.

This rearrangement joins TRBV2 to TRBJ1-5; the match to TRBD1 covers 9 bases. The CDR3 runs to 14 residues. Trimming took 8 bases from V and 1 from J; bases not matched to a gene: 3. The germline CDR1 and CDR2 sequences are SNHLY and FYNNEI. The CDR3 spells CASGGQGSNQPQHF. The CDR3 DNA reads TGTGCCAGCGGCGGACAGGGGAGCAATCAGCCCCAGCATTTT.

This clone appeared a single time. This rearrangement joins TRBV5-1 to TRBJ2-3; tentatively, D is TRBD2 (6 bases). The V gene lost 1 base and the J gene lost 0 bases, with 18 bases spanning the gap. Germline loops: CDR1 SGHRS, CDR2 YFSETQ. The CDR3 totals 18 residues. The CDR3: CASSLSPGGLSSTDTQYF. CDR3 DNA: TGCGCCAGCAGCTTGTCCCCCGGGGGTCTGTCTAGCACAGATACGCAGTATTTT.

The rearrangement links TRBV5-1 to TRBJ2-1, with 8 bases lining up with TRBD1. CDR1 is SGHRS and CDR2 is YFSETQ in the germline V gene. The junction had 7 bases not matched to a gene; V was cut back by 4 bases and J by 7 bases. The length of the CDR3 is 14 residues. In nucleotides, the CDR3 is TGCGCCAGCAGCAAAGGACAGGGAGGAAATGAGCAGTTCTTC. Translated, it gives CASSKGQGGNEQFF. The entire variable domain, with the rest obtained from reference TRBV5-1 and TRBJ2-1, is as follows: KAGVTQTPRYLIKTRGQQVTLSCSPISGHRSVSWYQQTPGQGLQFLFEYFSETQRNKGNFPGRFSGRQFSNSRSEMNVSTLELGDSALYLCASSKGQGGNEQFFGPGTRLTVL.

Here the CDR3 DNA reads TGTGCCAGCAGTTACTTGTGGGTAGCCAATGAGCAGTTCTTC. Amino acids: CASSYLWVANEQFF. This chain joins TRBV11-3 and TRBJ2-1, with no clear D. Between the trimmed V and J ends, which lost 6 bases and 6 bases, there was a span of 15 bases. From germline, CDR1 is SGHNT and CDR2 YENEEA. This CDR3 region has 14 residues.

J is TRBJ2-7 and V is TRBV27; 10 bases agree with TRBD2. J was trimmed by 3 bases and V by 6 bases; bases with no gene match: 8. The CDR3 sequence is 15 residues long. Germline V lookup: CDR1 MNHEY, CDR2 SMNVEV (reference sequence). For the CDR3, the DNA is TGTGCCAGCAGAGATATAGCGGGGGGACTCTACGAGCAGTACTTC. Translating it yields CASRDIAGGLYEQYF.

The V call is TRBV5-6, the J call TRBJ1-5, with 12 nucleotides matching TRBD1. This CDR3 has 16 residues. Per the germline V gene, CDR1 is SGHDT and CDR2 is YYEEEE. V trimming: 2 bases; J trimming: 4 bases; junction bases outside the gene matches: 4. CDR3 region: CASSLRDRGPNQPQHF. CDR3 in DNA: TGTGCCAGCAGCTTAAGGGACAGGGGGCCGAATCAGCCCCAGCATTTT.

The chain employs TRBV19 and TRBJ2-3; TRBD2 aligns across 11 bases. The CDR3 extends over 17 amino acids. Germline CDR1 LNHDA, CDR2 SQIVND (reference sequence). V lost 5 bases, J lost 1 base, and 8 bases stayed unmatched. This CDR3 is CASSFPQGLAGTDTQYF. CDR3 nucleotide sequence: TGTGCCAGTAGTTTCCCGCAGGGACTAGCGGGCACAGATACGCAGTATTTT.

The chain recombines TRBV11-2 with TRBJ2-1, with 9 bases fitting TRBD2. Looked up from germline, CDR1 is SGHAT and CDR2 is FQNNGV. V lost 6 bases to trimming and J lost 6 bases; unmatched junction nucleotides: 9. The CDR3 is made up of 15 amino acids. In DNA, the CDR3 is TGTGCCAGCAGTAGAACCGGGACTAGCTCCAATGAGCAGTTCTTC. Its translation is CASSRTGTSSNEQFF.

V gene TRBV28 combines with J gene TRBJ2-2, with D possibly being TRBD1 (6 bases). CDR1 MDHEN and CDR2 SYDVKM come from the germline V gene. CDR3 length: 17 residues. V lost 3 bases, J lost 4 bases, and 18 bases lay in between. CDR3 nucleotides: TGTGCCAGCAGTTTTATGCGCCCGGGACAAATCACCGGGGAGCTGTTTTTT. Its protein product is CASSFMRPGQITGELFF.

This chain connects TRBV18 to TRBJ2-3, with 8 bases aligning to TRBD2. Germline CDR1 KGHSH, CDR2 LQKENI. This CDR3 has 15 residues. Germline trimming cut 3 bases from V and 5 bases from J; bases unmatched to any gene: 7. The CDR3, as DNA: TGTGCCAGCTCACCTTCAGCGGGAGTTAGAGATACGCAGTATTTT. It codes for CASSPSAGVRDTQYF.

The CDR3 nucleotides are TGTGCCAGCAGCCTTGTGAAGGTGATGAGGTTAGGGGGCTCGGCTAATGAAAAACTGTTTTTT. Encoded protein: CASSLVKVMRLGGSANEKLFF. The gene calls are TRBV9 and TRBJ1-4, with 7 bases identical to TRBD1. The ends lost 4 bases at V and 3 bases at J; junction bases unmatched: 24. CDR1 and CDR2 from the germline V gene are SGDLS and YYNGEE. The CDR3 totals 21 residues. Complete variable domain (other parts from reference TRBV9 and TRBJ1-4): DSGVTQTPKHLITATGQRVTLRCSPRSGDLSVYWYQQSLDQGLQFLIQYYNGEERAKGNILERFSAQQFPDLHSELNLSSLELGDSALYFCASSLVKVMRLGGSANEKLFFGSGTQLSVL.

This chain uses TRBV2 with TRBJ2-7; D is unclear. V lost 4 bases and J 3 bases, leaving 13 bases between the germline ends. CDR3 length: 14 amino acids. The germline V gene has CDR1 SNHLY and CDR2 FYNNEI. CDR3 nucleotides: TGTGCCAGCAGTGTAAATAGTCTGTACTACGAGCAGTACTTC. Its translation is CASSVNSLYYEQYF.

This chain joins TRBV7-9 and TRBJ2-7, with D maybe TRBD1 (5 bases). V lost 5 bases and J lost 0, with 11 bases in between. Germline V CDR1 and CDR2: SEHNR, FQNEAQ (reference sequence). The CDR3 contains 14 residues. The CDR3 reads CASSQDTRSYEQYF. Written as DNA, the CDR3 is TGTGCCAGCAGCCAGGACACGCGCTCCTACGAGCAGTACTTC.

This rearrangement joins TRBV7-8 to TRBJ2-1; the match to TRBD2 covers 11 bases. The CDR3 is 16 amino acids. V trimming: 1 base; J trimming: 12 bases; junction bases outside the gene matches: 11. Per germline, CDR1 SGHVS and CDR2 FQNEAQ. This CDR3 reads CASSLVGLAGSGWQFF. CDR3 bases: TGTGCCAGCAGCTTAGTTGGACTAGCGGGCTCCGGGTGGCAGTTCTTC.

V and J are TRBV6-4 and TRBJ1-1; D is perhaps TRBD1 (5 bases). Trimming shortened V by 6 bases and J by 11 bases, and 19 bases separated the two germline ends. CDR3 size: 13 residues. Germline CDR1 reads MRHNA; CDR2 reads SNTAGT. CDR3 sequence reads: CASSADQQGRAFF. The CDR3 DNA follows: TGTGCCAGCAGCGCCGACCAGCAGGGTAGGGCTTTCTTT.

The V gene is TRBV7-6, the J gene TRBJ1-1; 8 nucleotides agree with TRBD1. This CDR3 is 14 amino acids long. The J segment lost 5 bases and the V segment lost 2 bases, leaving 4 bases of the junction unmatched. Per germline, CDR1 SGHVS and CDR2 FNYEAQ. The CDR3 bases are TGTGCCAGCAGCTTACGACAGGGGACAACTGAAGCTTTCTTT. Translated, it gives CASSLRQGTTEAFF.

The gene calls are TRBV2 and TRBJ2-3; TRBD2 aligns across 8 bases. The CDR3 sequence is 14 residues long. Germline CDR1 and CDR2: SNHLY and FYNNEI. V shed 1 base, J shed 3 bases, and the junction held 0 bases outside the gene matches. The CDR3 DNA is TGTGCCAGCAGTGAAGGCGGGAGGACAGATACGCAGTATTTT. It translates to CASSEGGRTDTQYF.

This rearrangement joins TRBV15 to TRBJ2-7; TRBD1 might be the D (6 bases). This CDR3 comprises 15 residues. The germline gives CDR1 LNHNV, CDR2 YYDKDF (reference sequence). Trimming took 3 bases from V and 0 from J, leaving 12 bases between them. In nucleotides, the CDR3 is TGTGCCACCAGCAGGGCCCGGACAGCCTCCTACGAGCAGTACTTC. As protein: CATSRARTASYEQYF. Variable domain in full (rest from reference TRBV15 and TRBJ2-7): DAMVIQNPRYQVTQFGKPVTLSCSQTLNHNVMYWYQQKSSQAPKLLFHYYDKDFNNEADTPDNFQSRRPNTSFCFLDIRSPGLGDTAMYLCATSRARTASYEQYFGPGTRLTVT.

The chain carries TRBV7-2 and TRBJ2-7; 7 bases match TRBD2. Trimming cost V 4 bases and J 5 bases; bases outside gene matches: 5. CDR3 length: 13 amino acids. Per germline, CDR1 SGHTA and CDR2 FQGNSA. CDR3 in DNA: TGTGCCAGCAGCTCAGGACTAGAGAACGAGCAGTACTTC. This sequence encodes CASSSGLENEQYF.

The sample holds one count of this clone. This chain joins TRBV19 and TRBJ1-1; TRBD1 matches at 7 bases. CDR1 and CDR2 (germline): LNHDA, SQIVND (reference sequence). CDR3 length: 14 residues. Germline trimming cut 3 bases from V and 6 bases from J; bases unmatched to any gene: 7. CDR3 residues: CASSIWDSRPEAFF. As DNA, the CDR3 is TGTGCCAGTAGTATTTGGGACAGCCGACCTGAAGCTTTCTTT.

V usage is TRBV15 and J usage is TRBJ1-4; TRBD1 is a possible D gene (6 bases). The CDR3 length is 14 residues. Germline loops: CDR1 LNHNV, CDR2 YYDKDF (reference sequence). V lost 3 bases and J 3 bases, leaving 8 bases between the germline ends. The DNA of the CDR3 is TGTGCCACCAGCAGCAGGGGTTCTAATGAAAAACTGTTTTTT. It codes for CATSSRGSNEKLFF. The complete variable domain, with remaining parts taken from reference TRBV15 and TRBJ1-4, reads DAMVIQNPRYQVTQFGKPVTLSCSQTLNHNVMYWYQQKSSQAPKLLFHYYDKDFNNEADTPDNFQSRRPNTSFCFLDIRSPGLGDTAMYLCATSSRGSNEKLFFGSGTQLSVL.

The chain uses TRBV10-3 and TRBJ2-1, with TRBD1 matching 7 bases. The CDR3 sequence is 14 residues long. J lost 7 bases, V lost 6 bases, and 9 bases had no gene match. The germline CDR1 and CDR2 sequences are ENHRY and SYGVKD. DNA of the CDR3: TGTGCCATCAGAGAGGACAGGTATGGGAATGAGCAGTTCTTC. It yields the protein CAIREDRYGNEQFF.

V and J are TRBV10-3 and TRBJ2-2, with TRBD2 identical over 10 bases. Trimming removed 10 bases from V and 0 bases from J; junction bases left unmatched: 5. Germline CDR1 and CDR2: ENHRY and SYGVKD. This CDR3 comprises 15 residues. The CDR3 DNA follows: TGTGCCACTGGGACTAGCGATGCGAACACCGGGGAGCTGTTTTTT. Translation gives CATGTSDANTGELFF.

V gene TRBV5-1 combines with J gene TRBJ1-4; D may be TRBD1 (6 bases). Germline lookup yields CDR1 SGHRS and CDR2 YFSETQ. V was clipped by 4 bases and J by 8 bases, with 15 bases between them. The CDR3 covers 14 residues. The CDR3 loop reads CASSLGTNVEKLFF. The CDR3 DNA follows: TGCGCCAGCAGCCTCGGGACAAACGTCGAAAAACTGTTTTTT.